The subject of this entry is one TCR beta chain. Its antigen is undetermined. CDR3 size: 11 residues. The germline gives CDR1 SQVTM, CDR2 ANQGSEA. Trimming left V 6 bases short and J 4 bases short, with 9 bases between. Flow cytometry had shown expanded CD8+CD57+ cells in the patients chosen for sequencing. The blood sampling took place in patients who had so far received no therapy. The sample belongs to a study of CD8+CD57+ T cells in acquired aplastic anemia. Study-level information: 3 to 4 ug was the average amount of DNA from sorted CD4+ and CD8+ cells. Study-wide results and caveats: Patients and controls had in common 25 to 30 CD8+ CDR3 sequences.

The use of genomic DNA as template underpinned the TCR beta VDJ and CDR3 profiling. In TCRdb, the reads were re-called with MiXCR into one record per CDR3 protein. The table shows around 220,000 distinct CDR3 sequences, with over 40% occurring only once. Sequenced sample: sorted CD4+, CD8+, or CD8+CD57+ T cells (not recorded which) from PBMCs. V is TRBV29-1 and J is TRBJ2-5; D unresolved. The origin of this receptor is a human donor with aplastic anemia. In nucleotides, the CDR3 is TGCAGCGTAATGGTCGGAGAGACCCAGTACTTC. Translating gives CSVMVGETQYF.